Given below is one TCR beta chain in context. Antigen: not known. The record originates from a study of T cell responses to AZD1222 COVID-19 vaccine. V was trimmed by 0 bases and J by 1 base, leaving 13 bases between them. CDR1 and CDR2 (germline): LGHDT, YNNKEL (reference sequence). CDR3 length: 17 residues. Study findings and constraints: Distributed over spike, vaccine-associated CD4 TCRs predominated at 160-218 and 743-854. Without day 14 samples, only post-peak T cell repertoires were studied.

Sequencing was performed with immunoSEQ multiplex PCR; in TCRdb, only in-frame clones are kept and a portion is missing. The sample yields approximately 150,000 clones, roughly 94% seen once. This TCR came from an adult who received the AZD1222 COVID-19 vaccine. The sequences come from peripheral blood, collected 28 days after the second AZD1222 dose. The chain uses TRBV3-1 (or the pseudogene TRBV3-2) and TRBJ1-3; D remains ambiguous. The CDR3 is CASSQDRAGISGNTIYF. Here the CDR3 DNA reads TGTGCCAGCAGCCAAGATCGGGCGGGGATTTCTGGAAACACCATATATTTT.